Below, 13 T cell receptor beta chains from the same sample are listed, as sequenced in a study of T cells after posttransplantation cyclophosphamide. Here immunoSEQ multiplex PCR was the method, and the copy in TCRdb shows in-frame clones only, minus some. The sample lists tens of thousands of clones; about 90% were seen once. The sequencing input was PBMCs. The receptors stem from a woman in her forties with a blood cancer, CMV-positive, and with a related stem cell donor.

This clone was observed a few times. The V gene is TRBV5-4, the J gene TRBJ1-4; 8 positions agree with TRBD1. Trimming cost V 5 bases and J 4 bases; bases outside gene matches: 4. CDR1 and CDR2 (germline): SGHNT, YYREEE (reference sequence). The CDR3 contains 14 residues. CDR3 sequence: CASRQGASNEKLFF. The CDR3 DNA sequence: TGTGCCAGCAGGCAGGGGGCCAGTAATGAAAAACTGTTTTTT. The full variable domain, in which reference TRBV5-4 and TRBJ1-4 provide the parts outside the CDR3, is ETGVTQSPTHLIKTRGQQVTLRCSSQSGHNTVSWYQQALGQGPQFIFQYYREEENGRGNFPPRFSGLQFPNYSSELNVNALELDDSALYLCASRQGASNEKLFFGSGTQLSVL.

The gene calls are TRBV18 and TRBJ2-1; D gene ambiguous. V shed 3 bases and J shed 2 bases, with 11 bases lying between them. The V gene's germline CDR1 is KGHSH and CDR2 LQKENI. CDR3 length: 15 residues. For the CDR3, the DNA is TGTGCCAGCTCACCTTCTTCAGGCACCTACAATGAGCAGTTCTTC. Translation: CASSPSSGTYNEQFF. The whole variable domain, remainder taken from reference TRBV18 and TRBJ2-1, is NAGVMQNPRHLVRRRGQEARLRCSPMKGHSHVYWYRQLPEEGLKFMVYLQKENIIDESGMPKERFSAEFPKEGPSILRIQQVVRGDSAAYFCASSPSSGTYNEQFFGPGTRLTVL.

The chain is built from TRBV4-1 and TRBJ2-6; TRBD2 aligns across 7 bases. V trimming: 4 bases; J trimming: 3 bases; junction bases outside the gene matches: 6. Per the germline V gene, CDR1 is MGHRA and CDR2 is YSYEKL. This CDR3 comprises 16 residues. The CDR3 protein is CASSLVGGSGANVLTF. The CDR3 coding sequence is TGCGCCAGCAGCCTGGTCGGGGGGAGTGGGGCCAACGTCCTGACTTTC.

The V call is TRBV9, the J call TRBJ2-3, with 9 nucleotides matching TRBD1. With V trimmed by 3 bases and J by 1 base, 3 bases remained unmatched. CDR3 length equals 15 residues. Germline lookup yields CDR1 SGDLS and CDR2 YYNGEE. DNA of the CDR3: TGTGCCAGCAGCGCGCGACAGGGGGGCACAGATACGCAGTATTTT. As protein: CASSARQGGTDTQYF.

The chain employs TRBV6-1 and TRBJ2-1, with 7 bases aligning to TRBD1. This CDR3 is built from 13 residues. Germline trimming cut 6 bases from V and 5 bases from J; bases unmatched to any gene: 4. The germline V gene has CDR1 MNHNS and CDR2 SASEGT. The CDR3 is CASSGDSHNEQFF. In nucleotides, the CDR3 is TGTGCCAGCAGCGGGGACAGCCACAATGAGCAGTTCTTC.

This chain joins TRBV18 and TRBJ1-1, with D tentatively TRBD1 (6 bases). The ends were cut back, 2 bases at V and 0 bases at J, with 13 bases in the middle. Germline CDR1 KGHSH, CDR2 LQKENI. The CDR3 extends over 16 amino acids. The CDR3 loop is CASSPGQGMMNTEAFF. The CDR3 coding sequence is TGTGCCAGCTCACCAGGCCAGGGGATGATGAACACTGAAGCTTTCTTT.

J is TRBJ1-4 and V is TRBV4-1; unclear D gene. The length of the CDR3 is 19 residues. Germline V lookup: CDR1 MGHRA, CDR2 YSYEKL. Deletions cut 2 bases from V and 8 bases from J, with 27 bases between. CDR3 region: CASSQLGSWHAGPKEKLFF. In DNA form, the CDR3 reads TGCGCCAGCAGCCAATTAGGGTCGTGGCATGCGGGTCCAAAGGAAAAACTGTTTTTT.

The chain links TRBV6-1 to TRBJ2-7; TRBD2 aligns across 8 bases. The junction had 4 bases not matched to a gene; V was cut back by 1 base and J by 2 bases. This CDR3 comprises 15 residues. Germline CDR1 and CDR2: MNHNS and SASEGT. The CDR3 DNA sequence: TGTGCCAGCAGTGAAGAACCGGGGGGGGCCTACGAGCAGTACTTC. It translates to CASSEEPGGAYEQYF.

This clone is labeled medium-sized (0.01 to 0.1%). The chain combines TRBV7-9 with TRBJ2-2; 7 bases match TRBD1. V shed 6 bases and J 5 bases; nucleotides not matched to a gene: 6. Germline V gene sequence: CDR1 SEHNR, CDR2 FQNEAQ (reference sequence). The CDR3 runs to 14 residues. CDR3 region: CASREAGGTGELFF. In DNA form, the CDR3 reads TGTGCCAGCAGGGAGGCAGGGGGTACCGGGGAGCTGTTTTTT.

This clone was recorded only once. The V call is TRBV2, the J call TRBJ2-2; D gene ambiguous. Germline V gene lookup returns CDR1 SNHLY and CDR2 FYNNEI. The CDR3 has 14 amino acids. V lost 0 bases to trimming and J lost 1 base, with 3 bases between them. CDR3 residues: CASSEAKNTGELFF. The DNA of the CDR3 is TGTGCCAGCAGTGAAGCCAAGAACACCGGGGAGCTGTTTTTT.

This chain connects TRBV6-1 to TRBJ1-4; D gene ambiguous. Germline V gene lookup returns CDR1 MNHNS and CDR2 SASEGT. Deletions cut 5 bases from V and 4 bases from J, with 11 bases between. This CDR3 has 14 amino acids. DNA for the CDR3: TGTGCCAGCAGTCCCCGTGGAGTTAATGAAAAACTGTTTTTT. It translates to CASSPRGVNEKLFF.

The chain joins TRBV2 to TRBJ1-1; perhaps TRBD1 as D (6 bases). This CDR3 region has 14 residues. CDR1 SNHLY and CDR2 FYNNEI come from the germline V gene. The V end was cut by 7 bases, the J end by 1 base, with 13 bases between. The CDR3 region has the DNA TGTGCCAGCAACAAACAGGGTGCGAACACTGAAGCTTTCTTT. Translated: CASNKQGANTEAFF.

The rearrangement uses TRBV29-1 and TRBJ2-7; no clear D gene. V lost 6 bases to trimming and J lost 6 bases, with 18 bases between them. The CDR3 is made up of 13 amino acids. Germline V gives CDR1 SQVTM, CDR2 ANQGSEA. In DNA form, the CDR3 reads TGCAGCGTCCAAACCACCCGGGTCAGCGAGCAGTACTTC. Translating gives CSVQTTRVSEQYF.